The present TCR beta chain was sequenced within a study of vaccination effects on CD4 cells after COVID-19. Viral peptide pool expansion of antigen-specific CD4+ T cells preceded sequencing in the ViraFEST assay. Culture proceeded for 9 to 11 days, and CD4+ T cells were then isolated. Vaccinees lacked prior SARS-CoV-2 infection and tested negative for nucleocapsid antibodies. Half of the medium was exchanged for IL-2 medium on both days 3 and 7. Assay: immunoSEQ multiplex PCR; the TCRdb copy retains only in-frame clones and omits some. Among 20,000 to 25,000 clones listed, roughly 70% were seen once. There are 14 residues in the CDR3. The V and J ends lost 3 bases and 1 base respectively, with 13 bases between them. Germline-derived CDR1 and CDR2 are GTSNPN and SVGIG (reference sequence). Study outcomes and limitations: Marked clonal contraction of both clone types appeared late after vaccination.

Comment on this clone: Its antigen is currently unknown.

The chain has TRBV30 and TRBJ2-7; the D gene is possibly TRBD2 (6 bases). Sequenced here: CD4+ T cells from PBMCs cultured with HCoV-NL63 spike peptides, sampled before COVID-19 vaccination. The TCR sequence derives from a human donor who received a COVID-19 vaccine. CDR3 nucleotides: TGTGCCTGGAGAAAGGCAGGGACTTCCTACGAGCAGTACTTC. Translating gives CAWRKAGTSYEQYF.